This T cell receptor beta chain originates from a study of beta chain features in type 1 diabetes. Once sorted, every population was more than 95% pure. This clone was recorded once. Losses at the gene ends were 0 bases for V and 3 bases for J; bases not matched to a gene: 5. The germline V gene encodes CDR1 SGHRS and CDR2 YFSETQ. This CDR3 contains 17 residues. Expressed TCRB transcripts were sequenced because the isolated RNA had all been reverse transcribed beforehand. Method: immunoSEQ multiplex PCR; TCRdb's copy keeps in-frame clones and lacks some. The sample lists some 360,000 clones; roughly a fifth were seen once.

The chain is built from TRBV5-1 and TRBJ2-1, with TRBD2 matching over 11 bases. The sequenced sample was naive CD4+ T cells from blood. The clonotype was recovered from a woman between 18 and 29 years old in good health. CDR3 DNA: TGCGCCAGCAGCTTGGCTAGCGGGAGGTTTCTCTACAATGAGCAGTTCTTC. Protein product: CASSLASGRFLYNEQFF.